The clone carrying this TCR beta chain has just a few counts. Its antigen is unidentified. MiXCR, applied by TCRdb to the RT-PCR reads, yields one record per CDR3 protein. The data contain 560,000 or so distinct CDR3 sequences, roughly 8.2% of them singletons. The data belong to a study of response to subunit inactivated influenza vaccine. Overall study results and limits: The authors put forward the suggestion that each seasonal influenza vaccination may bring in only a limited number of new T cells.

The clonotype originates from a man aged 50-75 years who received an inactivated influenza vaccine. Sequencing was performed on PBMCs from blood, taken about 24 months after vaccination.

The CDR3 nucleotides read TGTGCCTGTGATGGACAGCCCCAGCATTTT. Its translation: CACDGQPQHF. The chain employs TRBV30 and TRBJ1-5; D is undetermined. This CDR3 contains 10 residues. Trimming removed 6 bases at V and 7 bases at J, with 7 bases between. Germline lookup yields CDR1 GTSNPN and CDR2 SVGIG (reference sequence).